Shown below are 13 T cell receptor beta chains from a single sample sequenced in a study of CD8+CD57+ T cells in acquired aplastic anemia (dated by TCRdb to 2016 to 2018). The data were produced on an Illumina HiSeq 2000. TCR beta VDJ combination and CDR3 sequence profiling used genomic DNA as the template. Starting from the raw public reads, TCRdb applied fastp trimming at Q25, assembled clones with MiXCR and retained in-frame beta chains. Merged by CDR3 protein, the rows form single entries marked with the most common genes and DNA. This sample has 250,000 to 350,000 distinct CDR3 sequences in its table, and about three fifths of those were observed once. The top ten constitute roughly 1.2% of the sample. Expansion of CD8+CD57+ cells had been shown by flow cytometry in the patients chosen for sequencing. Sample: sorted CD4+, CD8+, or CD8+CD57+ T cells (not recorded which) from PBMCs. These receptors all stem from a human donor with aplastic anemia.

This clonotype was counted a single time. The junction departs from germline at one end; a sequencing error may be responsible. The chain combines TRBV2 with TRBJ2-5; D may be TRBD1 (6 bases). The CDR3 runs 15 residues. CDR1 and CDR2 (germline): SNHLY, FYNNEI. As DNA, the CDR3 is TGTGCCACCAGTGACTCGACAGGTTCTGGAGAGACCCAGTACTTC. This sequence encodes CATSDSTGSGETQYF.

The chain recombines TRBV7-6 with TRBJ2-7, with 8 bases matching TRBD2. After removal of 5 bases from V and 0 bases from J, the junction contained 15 bases not matched to a gene. Germline V gene sequence: CDR1 SGHVS, CDR2 FNYEAQ. The CDR3 is made up of 18 amino acids. The DNA of the CDR3 is TGTGCCAGCAGCCTGGCCCCGGGGGGGCCATCACGCTCCTACGAGCAGTACTTC. This translates into CASSLAPGGPSRSYEQYF.

The chain carries TRBV4-3 and TRBJ2-7; 7 bases are shared with TRBD2. The CDR3 is 17 amino acids. Per germline, CDR1 LGHNA and CDR2 YSLEER. V shed 0 bases and J 0 bases; nucleotides not matched to a gene: 8. CDR3 nucleotide sequence: TGCGCCAGCAGCCAAGATGTCCCTAGCGGAAGCTCCTACGAGCAGTACTTC. Its translation is CASSQDVPSGSSYEQYF.

The V call is TRBV20-1, the J call TRBJ2-2, with TRBD2 matching over 12 bases. J was trimmed by 1 base and V by 5 bases; bases with no gene match: 5. Germline CDR1 DFQATT, CDR2 SNEGSKA (reference sequence). CDR3 length equals 16 residues. The CDR3 sequence: CSAPTSGGWNTGELFF. Written as DNA, the CDR3 is TGCAGTGCTCCGACTAGCGGGGGATGGAACACCGGGGAGCTGTTTTTT.

This clonotype has at least ten counts. A single base separates this from a much larger clone, so it may be a read error. The rearrangement uses TRBV2 and TRBJ2-7; the D gene could be TRBD1 or TRBD2 (5 bases each). CDR3 length: 12 amino acids. CDR1 is SNHLY and CDR2 is FYNNEI in the germline V gene. The V gene lost 5 bases and the J gene lost 9 bases, with 14 bases spanning the gap. CDR3 residues: CASSYSFGGQYF. The CDR3 nucleotides read TGTGCCAGCAGTTACAGCTTTGGGGGGCAGTACTTC.

This clonotype came up many times. The rearrangement joins TRBV5-1 to TRBJ2-5; 15 bases fit TRBD2. With 4 bases clipped from V and 1 base from J, the junction kept 5 bases outside the gene matches. The CDR3 loop spans 17 amino acids. Germline assignment: CDR1 SGHRS and CDR2 YFSETQ. Here the CDR3 reads CASSAGTSGGRQETQYF. CDR3 nucleotide sequence: TGCGCCAGCAGCGCTGGGACTAGCGGGGGGCGCCAAGAGACCCAGTACTTC.

This chain links TRBV7-9 with TRBJ2-7, with D uncertain. The CDR3 totals 12 residues. Per the germline V gene, CDR1 is SEHNR and CDR2 is FQNEAQ (reference sequence). The ends were cut back, 4 bases at V and 6 bases at J, with 10 bases in the middle. In nucleotides, the CDR3 is TGTGCCAGCAGCTCCTCCCAGCCCGAGCAGTACTTC. Translated, it gives CASSSSQPEQYF.

This clonotype was recorded at least ten times. The rearrangement joins TRBV25-1 to TRBJ2-5; D possibly corresponds to TRBD2 (6 bases). CDR3 length equals 13 residues. V shed 3 bases and J shed 5 bases, with 10 bases lying between them. The V gene's germline CDR1 is MGHDK and CDR2 SYGVNS. CDR3 nucleotide sequence: TGTGCCAGCAGTGAGGCGGGGTGGGAGACCCAGTACTTC. It specifies CASSEAGWETQYF.

The rearrangement links TRBV19 to TRBJ2-7, with 7 bases matching TRBD1. CDR3 length: 15 amino acids. J gave up 2 bases and V 6 bases, and 10 bases lay outside the gene matches. Germline V lookup: CDR1 LNHDA, CDR2 SQIVND (reference sequence). Here the CDR3 DNA reads TGTGCCAGTAGCCCGAGGACCGGGACAGCCTACGAGCAGTACTTC. Its protein product is CASSPRTGTAYEQYF.

The chain combines TRBV25-1 with TRBJ2-1; D is perhaps TRBD2 (5 bases). The V gene lost 7 bases and the J gene lost 2 bases, with 12 bases spanning the gap. This CDR3 has 14 amino acids. Per the germline V gene, CDR1 is MGHDK and CDR2 is SYGVNS. The CDR3 loop reads CASKVSGTYNEQFF. The CDR3, as DNA: TGTGCCAGCAAGGTGAGCGGAACCTACAATGAGCAGTTCTTC.

This clonotype was counted at least ten times. The chain uses TRBV6-1 and TRBJ2-7; D gene unclear. From germline, CDR1 is MNHNS and CDR2 SASEGT. The V end lost 4 bases, the J end lost 2 bases, and 6 bases lay between the germline ends. The CDR3 loop spans 12 amino acids. CDR3 in DNA: TGTGCCAGCAGTGCTGTAACCTACGAGCAGTACTTC. Translation: CASSAVTYEQYF.

The chain uses TRBV5-1 and TRBJ2-7; TRBD2 matches at 9 bases. Unmatched junction bases numbered 3, after V lost 2 bases and J lost 6 bases. Germline-derived CDR1 and CDR2 are SGHRS and YFSETQ. The CDR3 is 13 residues long. CDR3: CASSFSGSGEQYF. The CDR3 bases are TGCGCCAGCAGCTTTAGCGGGAGTGGCGAGCAGTACTTC.

The gene calls are TRBV7-2 and TRBJ2-3; 7 nucleotides match TRBD2. After removal of 7 bases from V and 2 bases from J, the junction contained 12 bases not matched to a gene. CDR1 is SGHTA and CDR2 is FQGNSA in the germline V gene. This CDR3 contains 16 residues. Written as DNA, the CDR3 is TGTGCCAGCAAGTCTGAGGCTAGCGGACTCACAGATACGCAGTATTTT. It is translated as CASKSEASGLTDTQYF.